This entry lists 8 T cell receptor beta chains sequenced from one sample in a study of vaccination and CD4 T cells after COVID-19. No antigen is known for these receptors. At the Johns Hopkins FTIC core, DNA taken from cultured CD4+ T cells was sequenced by way of the Oncomine TCR Beta short-read assay. Using its own MiXCR run on the PCR reads, TCRdb lists one record per CDR3 protein. The sample holds about 19,000 distinct CDR3 sequences, approximately 40% seen once. Treatment of the sample: approximately nine-day PBMC culture with coronavirus spike peptide pools or control peptides (ViraFEST assay). The sequencing input was cultured CD4+ T cells from blood. These receptors were obtained from a human donor with COVID-19.

This clonotype was observed a handful of times. The CDR3 sequence: CASSRGGQFNQPQHF. CDR3 coding DNA: TGTGCCAGCAGCCGGGGGGGACAGTTCAATCAGCCCCAGCATTTT. The chain employs TRBV5-3 and TRBJ1-5; 7 bases are shared with TRBD1. TRBV5-3 is given ORF status, its function remaining uncertain. The length of the CDR3 is 15 residues. Trimming removed 8 bases from V and 3 bases from J; junction bases left unmatched: 11.

The table lists this clonotype with a few counts. This sequence joins TRBV7-8 and TRBJ1-3; the match to TRBD1 covers 7 bases. Trimming cost V 8 bases and J 0 bases; bases outside gene matches: 13. In germline, CDR1 is SGHVS, CDR2 FQNEAQ. The CDR3 spans 17 residues. This CDR3 reads CASHRQGRGTSGNTIYF. CDR3 DNA sequence: TGTGCCAGCCATAGACAGGGCAGGGGGACCTCTGGAAACACCATATATTTT.

Only a few counts were recorded for this clonotype. V usage is TRBV6-1 and J usage is TRBJ1-2; possible D gene TRBD1, 6 bases. V was shortened by 7 bases and J by 8 bases, with 23 bases between the two germline ends. CDR3 length: 15 amino acids. Germline assignment: CDR1 MNHNS and CDR2 SASEGT. Here the CDR3 DNA reads TGTGCCAGCACAACCGCCAACTCAGGGGTCGGGGGCTACACCTTC. Translation: CASTTANSGVGGYTF.

Worth noting for this clonotype: The germline gene is not matched at one end of the junction; a read error may be the cause. This sequence joins TRBV23-1 and TRBJ1-1; D remains unclear. TRBV23-1 is flagged as an ORF with uncertain function. The CDR3 consists of 22 residues. The CDR3 reads CASRQSVNPQDLYFSWNTEAFF. CDR3 bases: TGCGCCAGCAGGCAATCGGTTAATCCCCAGGACCTATACTTTTCCTGGAACACTGAAGCTTTCTTT.

The J gene is TRBJ1-2, the V gene TRBV18; no clear D. Germline CDR1 and CDR2: KGHSH and LQKENI. The CDR3 spans 15 residues. V was clipped by 3 bases and J by 8 bases, with 19 bases between them. The DNA of the CDR3 is TGTGCCAGCTCACCCGAGAAGGAGCGTCTAAGGGGCTACACCTTC. Translated: CASSPEKERLRGYTF.

This clonotype was observed a handful of times. The J gene is TRBJ1-5, the V gene TRBV20-1; no clear D gene. Germline CDR1 is DFQATT and CDR2 is SNEGSKA (reference sequence). The CDR3 is made up of 13 amino acids. V lost 6 bases to trimming and J lost 4 bases, with 13 bases between them. The CDR3 region has the DNA TGCAGTGCCCGAACGGACGAAAATCAGCCCCAGCATTTT. This sequence encodes CSARTDENQPQHF.

The chain is built from TRBV18 and TRBJ2-7; no clear D. Germline lookup yields CDR1 KGHSH and CDR2 LQKENI. The CDR3 runs to 11 residues. The V end was cut by 5 bases, the J end by 3 bases, with 5 bases between. This CDR3 reads CASSNLYEQYF. The CDR3 coding sequence is TGTGCCAGCTCAAACCTCTACGAGCAGTACTTC.

Details on this clonotype: At one boundary the junction diverges from the germline segment, which might be a read error. V is TRBV7-2 and J is TRBJ2-1, with D unclear. CDR3 length equals 14 residues. CDR1 is SGHTA and CDR2 is FQGNSA in the germline V gene. The CDR3 loop is CASRPQISYNEQFF. DNA for the CDR3: TGTGCAAGCAGGCCCCAGATCTCCTACAATGAGCAGTTCTTC. Looking up the rest from reference TRBV7-2 and TRBJ2-1 gives the full variable domain: GAGVSQSPSNKVTEKGKDVELRCDPISGHTALYWYRQSLGQGLEFLIYFQGNSAPDKSGLPSDRFSAERTGGSVSTLTIQRTQQEDSAVYLCASRPQISYNEQFFGPGTRLTVL.